This entry lists 9 T cell receptor beta chains sequenced from one sample in a study of OX40 agonist ivuxolimab in advanced cancers. Assay used: immunoSEQ multiplex PCR; TCRdb lists only in-frame clones, some missing. In the table there are over 55,000 clones, around 90% of which are singletons. The specimen was CD4+ or CD8+ T cells sorted from blood, collected in a trial of the OX40 agonist ivuxolimab. These receptors came from an adult with an advanced solid tumor such as melanoma, head and neck, liver or kidney cancer.

The chain couples TRBV30 to TRBJ1-3; D not resolved. The CDR3 is 14 amino acids. V was clipped by 2 bases and J by 0 bases, with 8 bases between them. The germline CDR1 and CDR2 sequences are GTSNPN and SVGIG (reference sequence). For the CDR3, the DNA is TGTGCCTGGAGTTCGGTTAGCTCTGGAAACACCATATATTTT. This translates into CAWSSVSSGNTIYF.

The chain uses TRBV6-5 and TRBJ1-5, with unresolved D. V lost 3 bases and J 11 bases, leaving 11 bases between the germline ends. There are 12 residues in the CDR3. The germline V gene has CDR1 MNHEY and CDR2 SVGAGI. The CDR3 is CASSYPLASQHF. The CDR3 bases are TGTGCCAGCAGTTATCCCCTGGCGTCCCAGCATTTT.

The chain joins TRBV5-1 to TRBJ2-5; a weak D match, TRBD1 (6 bases). Trimming removed 4 bases at V and 4 bases at J, with 17 bases between. The CDR3 spans 15 residues. Germline CDR1 SGHRS, CDR2 YFSETQ. In nucleotides, the CDR3 is TGCGCCAGCAGCACAAACAGGGTTCTGGGAGAGACCCAGTACTTC. Its translation is CASSTNRVLGETQYF.

The CDR3 reads CASSYRGNTGELFF. The CDR3 DNA is TGTGCCAGCAGCTACAGGGGGAACACCGGGGAGCTGTTTTTT. This rearrangement joins TRBV11-1 to TRBJ2-2, with TRBD1 matching 7 bases. CDR3 length equals 14 residues. V trimming: 4 bases; J trimming: 1 base; junction bases outside the gene matches: 0. The germline CDR1 and CDR2 sequences are SGHAT and FQDESV (reference sequence).

The V call is TRBV28, the J call TRBJ2-2; TRBD1 matches 9 bases. Germline CDR1 MDHEN, CDR2 SYDVKM. This CDR3 is built from 15 residues. The trim removed 6 bases at V and 1 base at J, leaving 3 bases unmatched. CDR3 loop: CASSHRGLNTGELFF. In DNA form, the CDR3 reads TGTGCCAGCAGCCACAGGGGGCTGAACACCGGGGAGCTGTTTTTT.

The table lists this clone with a count of one. V is TRBV27 and J is TRBJ1-2, with 9 bases identical to TRBD1. The CDR3 contains 16 residues. Germline V CDR1 and CDR2: MNHEY, SMNVEV (reference sequence). V was clipped by 3 bases and J by 4 bases; unmatched bases: 9. The CDR3 DNA follows: TGTGCCAGCAGTTTTAACAGGGGGCTATCGGCCTATGGCTACACCTTC. Translating gives CASSFNRGLSAYGYTF.

This chain connects TRBV5-4 to TRBJ2-1, with TRBD2 identical over 9 bases. Germline CDR1 SGHNT, CDR2 YYREEE (reference sequence). CDR3 length: 17 residues. J gave up 2 bases and V 5 bases, and 11 bases lay outside the gene matches. CDR3: CASRSGGGGETYNEQFF. For the CDR3, the DNA is TGTGCCAGCAGGTCGGGTGGCGGGGGGGAAACCTACAATGAGCAGTTCTTC.

This chain joins TRBV6-6 and TRBJ2-5; 8 nucleotides line up with TRBD1. The germline V gene encodes CDR1 MNHNY and CDR2 SVGAGI (reference sequence). This CDR3 spans 13 amino acids. After removal of 6 bases from V and 2 bases from J, the junction contained 2 bases not matched to a gene. The CDR3 is CASRTGVQETQYF. DNA of the CDR3: TGTGCCAGCAGGACAGGGGTACAAGAGACCCAGTACTTC.

The chain is built from TRBV11-1 and TRBJ2-1; 14 bases are shared with TRBD2. This CDR3 spans 19 amino acids. The V gene end was trimmed by 5 bases and the J gene end by 0 bases; junction bases not matched to a gene: 9. From germline, CDR1 is SGHAT and CDR2 FQDESV (reference sequence). The CDR3 region has the DNA TGTGCCAGCAGCCTGACTAGCGGGGGGGCCGGATCCTCCTACAATGAGCAGTTCTTC. Its translation is CASSLTSGGAGSSYNEQFF.